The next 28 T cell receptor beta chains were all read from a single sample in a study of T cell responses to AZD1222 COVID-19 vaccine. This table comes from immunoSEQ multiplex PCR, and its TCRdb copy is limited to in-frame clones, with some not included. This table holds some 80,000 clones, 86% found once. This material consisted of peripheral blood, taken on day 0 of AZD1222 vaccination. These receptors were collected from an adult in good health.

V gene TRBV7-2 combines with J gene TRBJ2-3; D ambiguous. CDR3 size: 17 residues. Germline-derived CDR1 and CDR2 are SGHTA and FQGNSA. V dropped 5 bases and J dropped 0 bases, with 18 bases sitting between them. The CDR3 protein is CASSLPLVRSSTDTQYF. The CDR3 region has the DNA TGTGCCAGCAGCCTCCCTCTTGTCAGGTCTAGCACAGATACGCAGTATTTT. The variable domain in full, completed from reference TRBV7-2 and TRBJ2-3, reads GAGVSQSPSNKVTEKGKDVELRCDPISGHTALYWYRQSLGQGLEFLIYFQGNSAPDKSGLPSDRFSAERTGGSVSTLTIQRTQQEDSAVYLCASSLPLVRSSTDTQYFGPGTRLTVL.

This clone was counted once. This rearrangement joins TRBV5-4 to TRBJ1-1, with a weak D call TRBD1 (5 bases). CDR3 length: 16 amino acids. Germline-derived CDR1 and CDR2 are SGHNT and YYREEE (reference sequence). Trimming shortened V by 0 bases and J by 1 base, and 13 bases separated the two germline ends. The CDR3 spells CASSLEWGRTNTEAFF. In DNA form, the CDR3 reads TGTGCCAGCAGCTTGGAATGGGGCAGGACGAACACTGAAGCTTTCTTT.

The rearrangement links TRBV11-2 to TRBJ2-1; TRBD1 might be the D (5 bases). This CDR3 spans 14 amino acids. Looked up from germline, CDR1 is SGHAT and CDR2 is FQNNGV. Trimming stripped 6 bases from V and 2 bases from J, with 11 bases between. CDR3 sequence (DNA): TGTGCCAGCAGGAACCCAGGGACCTACAATGAGCAGTTCTTC. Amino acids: CASRNPGTYNEQFF.

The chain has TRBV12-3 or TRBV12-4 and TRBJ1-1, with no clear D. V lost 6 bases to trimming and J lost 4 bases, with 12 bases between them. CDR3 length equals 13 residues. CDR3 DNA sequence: TGTGCCAGCAGGCCGGGCGCGAGCACTGAAGCTTTCTTT. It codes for CASRPGASTEAFF.

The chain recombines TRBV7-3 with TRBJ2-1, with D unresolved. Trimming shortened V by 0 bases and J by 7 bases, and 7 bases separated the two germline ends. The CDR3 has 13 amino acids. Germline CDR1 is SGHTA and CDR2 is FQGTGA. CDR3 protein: CASSLTGLNEQFF. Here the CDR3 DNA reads TGTGCCAGCAGCTTAACAGGGTTGAATGAGCAGTTCTTC.

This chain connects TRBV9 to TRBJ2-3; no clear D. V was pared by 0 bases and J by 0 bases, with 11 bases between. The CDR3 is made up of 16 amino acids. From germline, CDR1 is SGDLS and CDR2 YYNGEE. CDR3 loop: CASSVGARSSTDTQYF. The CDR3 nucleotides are TGTGCCAGCAGCGTAGGAGCGAGAAGTAGCACAGATACGCAGTATTTT.

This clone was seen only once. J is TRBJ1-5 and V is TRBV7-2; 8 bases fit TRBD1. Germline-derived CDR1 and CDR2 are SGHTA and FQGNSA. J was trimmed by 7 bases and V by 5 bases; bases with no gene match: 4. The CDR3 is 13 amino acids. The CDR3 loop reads CASSTQGEQPQHF. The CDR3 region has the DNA TGTGCCAGCAGCACACAGGGGGAACAGCCCCAGCATTTT.

The CDR3: CASSENTGTGSFTEAFF. The CDR3 coding sequence is TGTGCCAGCAGTGAAAATACTGGGACAGGTTCTTTCACTGAAGCTTTCTTT. The chain couples TRBV9 to TRBJ1-1; 8 bases fit TRBD1. In germline, CDR1 is SGDLS, CDR2 YYNGEE. V trimming: 5 bases; J trimming: 4 bases; junction bases outside the gene matches: 16. This CDR3 has 17 residues.

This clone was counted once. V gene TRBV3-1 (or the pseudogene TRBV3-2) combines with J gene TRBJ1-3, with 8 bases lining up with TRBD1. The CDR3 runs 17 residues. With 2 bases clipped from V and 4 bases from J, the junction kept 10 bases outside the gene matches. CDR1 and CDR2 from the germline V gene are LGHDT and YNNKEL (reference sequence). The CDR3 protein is CASSQLRTGQTGNTIYF. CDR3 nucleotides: TGTGCCAGCAGCCAACTCCGGACAGGGCAAACCGGAAACACCATATATTTT.

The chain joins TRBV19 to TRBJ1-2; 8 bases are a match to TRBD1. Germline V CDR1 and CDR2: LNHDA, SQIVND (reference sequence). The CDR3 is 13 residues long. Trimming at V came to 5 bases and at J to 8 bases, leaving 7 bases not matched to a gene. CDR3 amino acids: CASSSGQGEGYTF. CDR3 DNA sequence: TGTGCCAGTAGTTCTGGACAGGGAGAGGGCTACACCTTC.

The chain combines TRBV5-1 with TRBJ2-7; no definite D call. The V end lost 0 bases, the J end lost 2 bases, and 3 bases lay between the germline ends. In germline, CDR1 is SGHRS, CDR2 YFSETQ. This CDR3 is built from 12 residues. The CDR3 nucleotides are TGCGCCAGCAGCTTGGGGGCCTACGAGCAGTACTTC. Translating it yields CASSLGAYEQYF. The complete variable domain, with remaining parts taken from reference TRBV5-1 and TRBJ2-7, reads KAGVTQTPRYLIKTRGQQVTLSCSPISGHRSVSWYQQTPGQGLQFLFEYFSETQRNKGNFPGRFSGRQFSNSRSEMNVSTLELGDSALYLCASSLGAYEQYFGPGTRLTVT.

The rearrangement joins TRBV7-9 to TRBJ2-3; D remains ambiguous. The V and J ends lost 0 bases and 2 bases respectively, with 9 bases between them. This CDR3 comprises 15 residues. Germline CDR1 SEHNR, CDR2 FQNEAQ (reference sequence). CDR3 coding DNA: TGTGCCAGCAGCTTAGCCCTAGGGAACACAGATACGCAGTATTTT. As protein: CASSLALGNTDTQYF.

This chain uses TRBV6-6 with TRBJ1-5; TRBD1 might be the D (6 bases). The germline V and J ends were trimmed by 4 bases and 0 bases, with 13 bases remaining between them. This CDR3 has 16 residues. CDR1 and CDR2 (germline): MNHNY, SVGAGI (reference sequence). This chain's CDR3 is CASSSPTGFSNQPQHF. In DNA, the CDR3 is TGTGCCAGCAGTTCCCCAACAGGGTTTAGCAATCAGCCCCAGCATTTT.

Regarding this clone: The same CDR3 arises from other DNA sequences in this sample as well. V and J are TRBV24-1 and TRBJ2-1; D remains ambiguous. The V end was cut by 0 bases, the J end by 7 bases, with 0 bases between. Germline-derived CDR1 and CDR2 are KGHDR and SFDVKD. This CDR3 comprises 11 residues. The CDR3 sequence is CATSDLNEQFF. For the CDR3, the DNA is TGTGCCACCAGTGATTTGAATGAGCAGTTCTTC.

Here the CDR3 reads CASSTPRTGREETQYF. The CDR3 nucleotides are TGTGCCAGCAGTACCCCGAGGACAGGGAGGGAAGAGACCCAGTACTTC. V gene TRBV28 combines with J gene TRBJ2-5, with D possibly being TRBD1 (8 bases). The CDR3 totals 16 residues. Between the trimmed V and J ends, which lost 5 bases and 3 bases, there was a span of 19 bases. CDR1 and CDR2 (germline): MDHEN, SYDVKM.

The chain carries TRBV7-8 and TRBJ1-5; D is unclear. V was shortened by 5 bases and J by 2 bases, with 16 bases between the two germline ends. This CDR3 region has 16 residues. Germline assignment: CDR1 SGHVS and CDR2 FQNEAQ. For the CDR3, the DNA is TGTGCCAGCAGCCCCGTGGGTGGTCTGGGCAATCAGCCCCAGCATTTT. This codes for CASSPVGGLGNQPQHF.

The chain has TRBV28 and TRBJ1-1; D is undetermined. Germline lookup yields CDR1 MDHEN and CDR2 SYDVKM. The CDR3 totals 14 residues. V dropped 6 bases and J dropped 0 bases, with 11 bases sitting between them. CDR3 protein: CASSLTLMNTEAFF. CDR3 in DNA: TGTGCCAGCAGCCTGACACTGATGAACACTGAAGCTTTCTTT.

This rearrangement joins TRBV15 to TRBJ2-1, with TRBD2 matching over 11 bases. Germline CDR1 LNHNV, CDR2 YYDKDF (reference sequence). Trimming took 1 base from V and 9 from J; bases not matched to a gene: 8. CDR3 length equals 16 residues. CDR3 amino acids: CATSRGTGTSGPEQFF. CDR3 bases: TGTGCCACCAGCAGAGGGACCGGGACTAGCGGCCCTGAGCAGTTCTTC.

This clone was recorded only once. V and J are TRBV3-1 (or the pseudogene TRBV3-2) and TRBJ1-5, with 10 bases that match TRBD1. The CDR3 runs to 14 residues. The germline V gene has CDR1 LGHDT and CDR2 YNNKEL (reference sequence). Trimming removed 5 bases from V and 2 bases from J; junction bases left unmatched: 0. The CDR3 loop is CASSGTGGNQPQHF. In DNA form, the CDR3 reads TGTGCCAGCAGCGGGACAGGGGGCAATCAGCCCCAGCATTTT.

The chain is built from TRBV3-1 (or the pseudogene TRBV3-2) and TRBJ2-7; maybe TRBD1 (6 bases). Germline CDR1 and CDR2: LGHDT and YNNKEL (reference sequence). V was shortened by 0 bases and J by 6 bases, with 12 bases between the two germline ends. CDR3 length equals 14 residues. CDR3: CASSQDVGASEQYF. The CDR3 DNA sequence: TGTGCCAGCAGCCAAGATGTGGGGGCCAGCGAGCAGTACTTC.

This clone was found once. This CDR3 is CASSRYARTSGGEDNEQFF. For the CDR3, the DNA is TGTGCCAGCAGCCGATACGCAAGGACTAGCGGGGGGGAGGACAATGAGCAGTTCTTC. The chain recombines TRBV7-8 with TRBJ2-1, with TRBD2 matching over 15 bases. The ends lost 5 bases at V and 5 bases at J; junction bases unmatched: 13. Germline-derived CDR1 and CDR2 are SGHVS and FQNEAQ. This CDR3 has 19 residues.

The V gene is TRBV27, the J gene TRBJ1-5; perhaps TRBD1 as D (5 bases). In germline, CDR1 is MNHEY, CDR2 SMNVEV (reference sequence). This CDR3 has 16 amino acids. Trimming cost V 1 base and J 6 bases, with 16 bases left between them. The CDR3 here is CASSLLGTNGGQPQHF. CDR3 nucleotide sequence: TGTGCCAGCAGTTTATTGGGGACGAACGGTGGTCAGCCCCAGCATTTT.

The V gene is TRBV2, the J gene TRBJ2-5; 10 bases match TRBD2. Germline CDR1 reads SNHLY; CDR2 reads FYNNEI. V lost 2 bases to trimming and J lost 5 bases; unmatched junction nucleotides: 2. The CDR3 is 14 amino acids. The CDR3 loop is CASSELAGDETQYF. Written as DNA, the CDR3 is TGTGCCAGCAGTGAACTAGCGGGGGATGAGACCCAGTACTTC.

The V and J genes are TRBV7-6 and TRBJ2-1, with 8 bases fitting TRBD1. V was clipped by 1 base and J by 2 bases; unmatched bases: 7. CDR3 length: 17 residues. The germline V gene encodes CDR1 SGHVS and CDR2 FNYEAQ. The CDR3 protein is CASSLGPGGQAYNEQFF. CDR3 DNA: TGTGCCAGCAGCTTAGGACCAGGGGGCCAAGCCTACAATGAGCAGTTCTTC.

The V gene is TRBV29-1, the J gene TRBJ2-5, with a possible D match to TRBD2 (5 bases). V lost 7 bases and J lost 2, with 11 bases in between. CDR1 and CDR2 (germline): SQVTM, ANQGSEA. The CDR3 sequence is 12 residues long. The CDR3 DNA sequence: TGCAGCGCCCGACTACCACAAGAGACCCAGTACTTC. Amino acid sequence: CSARLPQETQYF.

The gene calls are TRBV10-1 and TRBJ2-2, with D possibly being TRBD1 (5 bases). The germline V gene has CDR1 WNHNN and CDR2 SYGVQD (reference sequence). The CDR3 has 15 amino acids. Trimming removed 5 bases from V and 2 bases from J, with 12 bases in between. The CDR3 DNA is TGCGCCAGCAGTAGAAGACAGCTCAACACCGGGGAGCTGTTTTTT. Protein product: CASSRRQLNTGELFF.

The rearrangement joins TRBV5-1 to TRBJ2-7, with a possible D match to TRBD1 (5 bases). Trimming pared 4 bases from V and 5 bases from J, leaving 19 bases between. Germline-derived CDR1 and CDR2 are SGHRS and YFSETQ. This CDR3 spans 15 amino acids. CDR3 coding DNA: TGCGCCAGCAGCCCCGGTGTCAGGGTGGTAGACGAGCAGTACTTC. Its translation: CASSPGVRVVDEQYF.

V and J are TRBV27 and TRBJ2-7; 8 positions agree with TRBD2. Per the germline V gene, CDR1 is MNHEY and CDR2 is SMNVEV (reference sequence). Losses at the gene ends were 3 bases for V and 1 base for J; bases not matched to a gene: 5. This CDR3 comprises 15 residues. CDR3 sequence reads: CASSFLGGGSYEQYF. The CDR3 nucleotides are TGTGCCAGCAGTTTCCTCGGCGGGGGGTCCTACGAGCAGTACTTC.